The 7 T cell receptor beta chains in this list originate from one sample, sequenced in a study of cytomegalovirus exposure and HLA in healthy donors. Primers: 60 Vbeta forward and 13 Jbeta reverse. The data were produced by immunoSEQ multiplex PCR, yet TCRdb's version contains in-frame clones alone and is incomplete. In the table there are more than 100,000 clones, 65% to 80% of which are singletons. The specimen sequenced was PBMCs. Receptor source: a man between 60 and 75 years old in good health and CMV-seropositive.

The gene calls are TRBV18 and TRBJ2-2; D gene uncertain. This CDR3 region has 14 residues. The V end lost 3 bases, the J end lost 7 bases, and 12 bases lay between the germline ends. The V gene's germline CDR1 is KGHSH and CDR2 LQKENI. CDR3 DNA sequence: TGTGCCAGCTCACCTAGCTTGTCTGGCGGGGAGCTGTTTTTT. This codes for CASSPSLSGGELFF.

The chain recombines TRBV10-3 with TRBJ1-1; tentatively, D is TRBD1 (6 bases). Germline CDR1 reads ENHRY; CDR2 reads SYGVKD. CDR3 length: 21 residues. With 2 bases removed from V and 0 bases from J, the gap between germline ends came to 28 bases. The CDR3 DNA reads as TGTGCCATCAGTGAGAATGGTGATTGGACACCCCGGGCAGGGGTGAACACTGAAGCTTTCTTT. Protein product: CAISENGDWTPRAGVNTEAFF.

To note about this clone: The same CDR3 is also encoded by other DNA sequences in this sample. This chain uses TRBV18 with TRBJ1-1; D is uncertain. The V gene lost 2 bases and the J gene lost 2 bases, with 6 bases spanning the gap. The CDR3 runs 13 residues. CDR1 KGHSH and CDR2 LQKENI come from the germline V gene. CDR3 in DNA: TGTGCCAGCTCACCAACGAGAAACACTGAAGCTTTCTTT. This encodes CASSPTRNTEAFF.

This chain joins TRBV28 and TRBJ2-7; tentatively, D is TRBD1 (5 bases). The ends were cut back, 4 bases at V and 5 bases at J, with 12 bases in the middle. The CDR3 contains 13 residues. Germline lookup yields CDR1 MDHEN and CDR2 SYDVKM. CDR3 residues: CASSYQGWDEQYF. Written as DNA, the CDR3 is TGTGCCAGCAGTTATCAGGGCTGGGACGAGCAGTACTTC. The full variable domain, with the rest looked up from reference TRBV28 and TRBJ2-7, is DVKVTQSSRYLVKRTGEKVFLECVQDMDHENMFWYRQDPGLGLRLIYFSYDVKMKEKGDIPEGYSVSREKKERFSLILESASTNQTSMYLCASSYQGWDEQYFGPGTRLTVT.

This sequence joins TRBV14 and TRBJ1-2, with 11 bases identical to TRBD1. After removal of 1 base from V and 2 bases from J, the junction contained 6 bases not matched to a gene. Germline CDR1 reads SGHDN; CDR2 reads FVKESK. This CDR3 comprises 17 residues. The CDR3 bases are TGTGCCAGCAGCCAAGGGAGGACAGGGGGCGCAAACTATGGCTACACCTTC. Its protein is CASSQGRTGGANYGYTF.

This rearrangement joins TRBV7-3 to TRBJ2-7; weak D call: TRBD1 (6 bases). The CDR3 is 18 residues long. CDR1 is SGHTA, CDR2 FQGTGA, per germline. V was pared by 0 bases and J by 5 bases, with 23 bases between. CDR3 nucleotide sequence: TGTGCCAGCAGCTTAACGTCTACTGGGGGCGCCTCTCAGGACGAGCAGTACTTC. Translated, it gives CASSLTSTGGASQDEQYF.

The gene calls are TRBV9 and TRBJ1-2; the match to TRBD1 covers 10 bases. V dropped 4 bases and J dropped 8; count of bases not matched to a gene: 11. The CDR3 consists of 15 residues. The germline gives CDR1 SGDLS, CDR2 YYNGEE. CDR3 amino acids: CASSPETGGQGGYTF. CDR3 nucleotides: TGTGCCAGCAGCCCGGAGACAGGGGGCCAGGGAGGCTACACCTTC.